This TCR beta chain was profiled in a study of cytomegalovirus exposure and HLA in healthy donors. Looking at the study overall: Genetic ancestry analysis placed under 90% of the 410 or so donors that were genotyped in the Caucasian-associated cluster.

V was cut by 4 bases and J by 4 bases, with 33 bases left in between. The CDR3 spans 20 residues. Germline V gene sequence: CDR1 GTSNPN, CDR2 SVGIG (reference sequence). A remark on this clone: What it binds is unknown.

The PCR employed 60 Vbeta primers together with 13 Jbeta primers. Produced via immunoSEQ multiplex PCR; TCRdb's table is partial and in-frame only. The repertoire includes about 120,000 clones, 81% of them detected once, and roughly 4% sits in the top ten. Study-wide findings and caveats: Segments of the TCR beta V type were, in most cases, productive about 87% or about 30% of the time in an earlier analysis. Rarity marked most TCR sequences, yet some public TCRs occurred in many donors.

The sequencing input was PBMCs. The gene calls are TRBV30 and TRBJ2-3, with D maybe TRBD1 (6 bases). This TCR came from a man between 18 and 29 years old in good health and CMV-seropositive. CDR3 loop: CAWNLNVQGTASLHADTQYF. The CDR3 nucleotides read TGTGCCTGGAACCTAAACGTCCAGGGGACGGCCTCCCTGCACGCAGATACGCAGTATTTT. Complete variable domain (other parts from reference TRBV30 and TRBJ2-3): SQTIHQWPATLVQPVGSPLSLECTVEGTSNPNLYWYRQAAGRGLQLLFYSVGIGQISSEVPQNLSASRPQDRQFILSSKKLLLSDSGFYLCAWNLNVQGTASLHADTQYFGPGTRLTVL.